Sequencing of this T cell receptor beta chain was carried out in a study of blood T cell repertoires in COVID-19. Study-level information: Sources were T cells, B-cell-depleted T cells, or PBMCs; the material itself was cDNA or gDNA.

In the authors' methods: Estimation of nucleated cell counts was performed using reference gene primer amplification. The method was immunoSEQ multiplex PCR; TCRdb's version includes in-frame clones alone and lacks a portion of them. Clone size and V and J calls were adopted from that table, with D and trimming inferred from the DNA. Among approximately 240,000 clones, less than 85% were seen once, and the ten largest hold 4.9%. This CDR3 contains 13 residues. The V gene lost 2 bases and the J gene lost 5 bases, with 10 bases spanning the gap. Germline V gene sequence: CDR1 MDHEN, CDR2 SYDVKM. Sequenced input: peripheral blood. This TCR came from a woman at least 80 years old with active or convalescent COVID-19. The chain carries TRBV28 and TRBJ2-7; possible D gene TRBD1, 5 bases. The CDR3, as DNA: TGTGCCAGCAGTTTAGGTGGGGCCAACGAGCAGTACTTC. It encodes CASSLGGANEQYF.